Listed below are T cell receptor beta chains from one sample, sequenced in a study of OX40 agonist ivuxolimab in advanced cancers. TCRdb's copy holds only in-frame clones and misses some; the assay was immunoSEQ multiplex PCR. The table lists under 150,000 clones, 85% to 95% of them singletons, with over 0.8% in the top ten. The source material was CD4+ or CD8+ T cells sorted from blood, sampled in a trial of the OX40 agonist ivuxolimab. The source of these receptors is an adult with an advanced solid tumor such as melanoma, head and neck, liver or kidney cancer. Each CDR3 is given with its conserved first and last residue. The D gene is left open where the match is weak.

cdr3_length d_call j_call v_call cdr3_aa cdr3_nt
15 TRBD2 TRBJ2-1 TRBV7-9 CASSSLAGVLHEQFF TGTGCCAGCAGCTCCCTAGCGGGAGTCCTACATGAGCAGTTCTTC
14 TRBD1 TRBJ1-6 TRBV9 CASSGGTANSPLHF TGTGCCAGCAGCGGGGGGACAGCGAATTCACCCCTCCACTTT
14 TRBD1 TRBJ2-7 TRBV28 CASINRDSSYEQYF TGTGCCAGCATTAACCGGGACAGCTCCTACGAGCAGTACTTC
15 TRBD1 TRBJ1-1 TRBV18 CASSPPSQGGTEAFF TGTGCCAGCTCACCACCCAGTCAGGGGGGCACTGAAGCTTTCTTT
16 . TRBJ2-2 TRBV9 CASSGRDMTNTGELFF TGTGCCAGCAGCGGCCGGGACATGACGAACACCGGGGAGCTGTTTTTT
13 TRBD1 TRBJ2-1 TRBV19 CASTLFQGDEQFF TGTGCCAGTACTTTATTCCAGGGGGATGAGCAGTTCTTC
17 TRBD2 TRBJ2-1 TRBV4-1 CASSQSPLAGGGYEQFF TGCGCCAGCAGCCAAAGCCCTCTAGCGGGAGGCGGGTATGAGCAGTTCTTC
16 TRBD1 TRBJ1-3 TRBV5-4 CASSLAGGGTGNTIYF TGTGCCAGCAGCTTGGCAGGGGGCGGTACTGGAAACACCATATATTTT
15 . TRBJ2-1 TRBV6-4 CASSLGQGGSDEQFF TGTGCCAGCAGCTTAGGACAGGGAGGGAGCGATGAGCAGTTCTTC
16 TRBD1 TRBJ1-6 TRBV6-5 CASSYSIGTEGSPLHF TGTGCCAGCAGTTACTCGATCGGGACAGAAGGCTCACCCCTCCACTTT
14 TRBD1 TRBJ1-4 TRBV5-4 CASSDGTGREKLFF TGTGCCAGCAGCGACGGGACAGGGCGTGAAAAACTGTTTTTT
15 . TRBJ2-7 TRBV6-5 CASKNYRALSYEQYF TGTGCCAGCAAGAACTACAGGGCTCTCTCCTACGAGCAGTACTTC
14 . TRBJ2-7 TRBV28 CASTSIPEYYEQYF TGTGCCAGCACCTCGATCCCGGAATACTACGAGCAGTACTTC
15 TRBD1 TRBJ2-1 TRBV7-2 CASSFGRTGGNEQFF TGTGCCAGCAGCTTTGGGCGGACAGGGGGCAATGAGCAGTTCTTC
14 . TRBJ2-5 TRBV18 CASSPPGGRETQYF TGTGCCAGCTCACCACCGGGGGGGCGAGAGACCCAGTACTTC